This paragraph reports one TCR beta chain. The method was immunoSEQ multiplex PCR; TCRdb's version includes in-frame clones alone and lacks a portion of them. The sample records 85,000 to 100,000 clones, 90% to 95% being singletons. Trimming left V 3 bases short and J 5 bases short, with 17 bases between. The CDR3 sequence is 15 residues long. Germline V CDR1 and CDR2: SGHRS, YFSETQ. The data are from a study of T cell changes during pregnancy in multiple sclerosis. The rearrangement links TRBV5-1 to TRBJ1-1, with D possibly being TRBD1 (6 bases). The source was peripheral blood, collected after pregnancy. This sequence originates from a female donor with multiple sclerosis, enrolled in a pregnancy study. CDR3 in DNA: TGCGCCAGCAGCTCCCGTGTCGGGGGGGCAACTGAAGCTTTCTTT. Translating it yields CASSSRVGGATEAFF. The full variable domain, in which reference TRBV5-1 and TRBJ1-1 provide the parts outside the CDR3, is KAGVTQTPRYLIKTRGQQVTLSCSPISGHRSVSWYQQTPGQGLQFLFEYFSETQRNKGNFPGRFSGRQFSNSRSEMNVSTLELGDSALYLCASSSRVGGATEAFFGQGTRLTVV.